This TCR beta chain appears in the sequencing data of a study of T cell repertoires and Cas9 in healthy adults. Germline values: CDR1 SGHVS, CDR2 FQNEAQ. The CDR3 length is 18 residues. The V and J ends lost 4 bases and 4 bases, in that order; junction bases with no gene match: 13. The assay was immunoSEQ multiplex PCR, and TCRdb's table has in-frame clones only and misses some. The table has about 22,000 clones, 91% seen once. The material sequenced was CD4+ effector T cells (CD127+, CD25-, CD137-, CD154-) from PBMCs; culture status not recorded. The chain links TRBV7-8 to TRBJ1-4; 9 bases map to TRBD1. This receptor was identified in a human donor in good health. The CDR3: CASSCRDRELEGNEKLFF. CDR3 in DNA: TGTGCCAGCAGCTGCCGGGACAGGGAACTCGAAGGTAATGAAAAACTGTTTTTT.